A selection of T cell receptor beta chains follows, all from one sample in a study of T cells of healthy individuals. One entry per CDR3 protein, called by TCRdb with MiXCR from the 5' RACE reads. This sample has some 69,000 distinct CDR3 sequences, with 15% to 20% found just once. These receptors were obtained from a human donor in good health. The CDR3 runs from the conserved cysteine through the conserved F or W. The order of the fields is D gene, J gene, V gene, clone size, CDR3 DNA, CDR3 protein. The D gene is left open where the match is weak. For some rows the clone size is stated as once, few or many, or as a class when expanded; others skip it.

D gene: TRBD2; J gene: TRBJ2-7; V gene: TRBV4-1; clone size: many; CDR3 DNA: TGCGCCAGCAGCCAGATCGAGACTAGCGGGGGCTCCTACGAGCAGTACTTC; CDR3 protein: CASSQIETSGGSYEQYF
D gene: TRBD1; J gene: TRBJ1-5; V gene: TRBV19; clone size: -; CDR3 DNA: TGTGCCAGTAGGCTTGCCGGGACAGGGGGCAATCAGCCCCAGCATTTT; CDR3 protein: CASRLAGTGGNQPQHF
D gene: -; J gene: TRBJ1-3; V gene: TRBV25-1; clone size: many; CDR3 DNA: TGTGCCAGCAGTGAATACTCTGGAAACACCATATATTTT; CDR3 protein: CASSEYSGNTIYF
D gene: TRBD1; J gene: TRBJ2-1; V gene: TRBV12-3/TRBV12-4; clone size: many; CDR3 DNA: TGTGCCAGCAGTTGGGACAGGGTAGCCTACAATGAGCAGTTCTTC; CDR3 protein: CASSWDRVAYNEQFF
D gene: TRBD1; J gene: TRBJ2-2; V gene: TRBV20-1; clone size: many; CDR3 DNA: TGCAGTGCTAGAGATCCGGACAGGGGATCCGGGGAGCTGTTTTTT; CDR3 protein: CSARDPDRGSGELFF
D gene: -; J gene: TRBJ1-2; V gene: TRBV24-1; clone size: few; CDR3 DNA: TGTGCCACCAGTGATCCCCGGCAATATGGCTACACCTTC; CDR3 protein: CATSDPRQYGYTF
D gene: -; J gene: TRBJ2-3; V gene: TRBV7-2; clone size: many; CDR3 DNA: TGTGCCAGCAGCCGGACCCTACGTTCGGATACGCAGTATTTT; CDR3 protein: CASSRTLRSDTQYF
D gene: -; J gene: TRBJ2-7; V gene: TRBV10-3; clone size: many; CDR3 DNA: TGTGCCATCAGTGACCGGCAGTCCTACGAGCAGTACTTC; CDR3 protein: CAISDRQSYEQYF
D gene: -; J gene: TRBJ1-1; V gene: TRBV12-3/TRBV12-4; clone size: -; CDR3 DNA: TGTGCCAGCAGTTATGGCGCAGGGATTGAAGCTTTCTTT; CDR3 protein: CASSYGAGIEAFF
D gene: -; J gene: TRBJ1-2; V gene: TRBV7-2; clone size: -; CDR3 DNA: TGTGCCAGCAGCTCGCCAGGGGAAACCCTCTATGGCTACACCTTC; CDR3 protein: CASSSPGETLYGYTF